This T cell receptor beta chain was recorded in a study of identical twins. Findings of the study overall: Model-predicted out-of-frame TCR alpha sharing fell below observed values in monozygotic twins.

In the case of this clonotype: Its cognate antigen is unknown.

Germline values: CDR1 SQVTM, CDR2 ANQGSEA. The CDR3 consists of 16 residues. V was clipped by 3 bases and J by 0 bases, with 12 bases between them. Donors were all healthy Caucasians. A single record per CDR3 protein comes from TCRdb applying MiXCR to the 5' RACE reads. Of under 900,000 distinct CDR3 sequences detected, 10% to 15% appear once; the ten largest clones hold about 1.5%. The same specimen was also included in a second study, on yellow fever vaccine responses in identical twins.

What was sequenced was PBMCs. This rearrangement joins TRBV29-1 to TRBJ2-6; a weak D match, TRBD1 (6 bases). The source is a woman under 30 in good health. Here the CDR3 reads CSVEQLGGSGANVLTF. The CDR3 DNA reads as TGCAGCGTTGAGCAGTTAGGGGGCTCTGGGGCCAACGTCCTGACTTTC.